Shown below are 11 T cell receptor beta chains from a single sample sequenced in a study of naive and memory T cell subsets. An equimolar mix of two oligonucleotides served as the beta constant-region primer for TRBC1 and TRBC2. Four rounds of PCR amplified the ligated cDNA using nested alpha and beta constant-region primers plus SP2. In TCRdb, the UMI-ligation and nested PCR reads were re-called with MiXCR into one record per CDR3 protein. This sample has approximately 20,000 distinct CDR3 sequences, with roughly 9.6% found just once. The sequenced material came from central memory CD8+ T cells from blood. These receptors all stem from a human donor in good health.

This clonotype was observed many times. The chain employs TRBV20-1 and TRBJ1-2; perhaps TRBD1 as D (5 bases). The CDR3 extends over 12 amino acids. Trimming removed 4 bases at V and 2 bases at J, with 8 bases between. Germline CDR1 and CDR2: DFQATT and SNEGSKA (reference sequence). The CDR3 protein is CSAIQENYGYTF. The DNA of the CDR3 is TGCAGTGCTATACAGGAAAACTATGGCTACACCTTC.

This clonotype has more than one count but fewer than ten. The V call is TRBV28, the J call TRBJ1-4, with a weak D call TRBD1 (6 bases). The CDR3 spans 12 residues. Trimming took 6 bases from V and 6 from J, leaving 8 bases between them. Germline V lookup: CDR1 MDHEN, CDR2 SYDVKM. The CDR3 nucleotides read TGTGCCAGCAGGGACAGATATGAAAAACTGTTTTTT. Translating it yields CASRDRYEKLFF.

The sample holds many counts of this clonotype. The J gene is TRBJ1-1, the V gene TRBV6-1; no clear D. CDR1 MNHNS and CDR2 SASEGT come from the germline V gene. V lost 2 bases and J 13 bases, leaving 11 bases between the germline ends. This CDR3 has 11 residues. The CDR3 DNA sequence: TGTGCCAGCAGTGAACTGGGAATTAATTTCTTT. Translating gives CASSELGINFF.

The gene calls are TRBV6-1 and TRBJ1-6; D gene uncertain. The germline gives CDR1 MNHNS, CDR2 SASEGT. Trimming removed 10 bases from V and 8 bases from J, with 12 bases in between. The CDR3 extends over 12 amino acids. The CDR3 loop is CATGREDSPLHF. DNA for the CDR3: TGTGCCACCGGCCGGGAGGATTCACCCCTCCACTTT.

This clonotype was seen repeatedly, ten times or more. V and J are TRBV20-1 and TRBJ2-1; 11 bases agree with TRBD2. The junction had 5 bases not matched to a gene; V was cut back by 6 bases and J by 4 bases. This CDR3 comprises 14 residues. CDR1 is DFQATT and CDR2 is SNEGSKA in the germline V gene (reference sequence). The CDR3 nucleotides read TGCAGTGCCAAGACTAGCGGGGATTACAATGAGCAGTTCTTC. It is translated as CSAKTSGDYNEQFF.

With respect to this clonotype: A much larger clone lies a single base off, so this may be a read error. The CDR3 end shows no conserved phenylalanine or tryptophan, and so a read error is likely. The chain recombines TRBV28 with TRBJ2-7; 8 bases line up with TRBD2. The germline gives CDR1 MDHEN, CDR2 SYDVKM. CDR3 size: 14 residues. V lost 7 bases, J lost 3 bases, and 8 bases stayed unmatched. CDR3 amino acids: CASKPGLEVYEQYL. DNA of the CDR3: TGTGCCAGCAAACCGGGACTAGAGGTCTACGAGCAGTACCTC.

This clonotype was seen more than once but under ten times. J is TRBJ1-3 and V is TRBV19, with TRBD1 as a possible D gene (5 bases). CDR1 and CDR2 (germline): LNHDA, SQIVND (reference sequence). The V end lost 8 bases, the J end lost 0 bases, and 17 bases lay between the germline ends. CDR3 length: 16 residues. The DNA of the CDR3 is TGTGCCAGTTGGTCGGGGGAGGCGAGCTCTGGAAACACCATATATTTT. It yields the protein CASWSGEASSGNTIYF.

The chain links TRBV7-2 to TRBJ2-1, with no clear D. Germline values: CDR1 SGHTA, CDR2 FQGNSA. The CDR3 runs to 12 residues. The germline V and J ends were trimmed by 1 base and 9 bases, with 7 bases remaining between them. CDR3 bases: TGTGCCAGCAGCTTAGGCGTCGTTGAGCAGTTCTTC. Its protein product is CASSLGVVEQFF. The full variable domain, with the rest looked up from reference TRBV7-2 and TRBJ2-1, is GAGVSQSPSNKVTEKGKDVELRCDPISGHTALYWYRQSLGQGLEFLIYFQGNSAPDKSGLPSDRFSAERTGGSVSTLTIQRTQQEDSAVYLCASSLGVVEQFFGPGTRLTVL.

The rearrangement links TRBV30 to TRBJ1-1; D ambiguous. The V gene's germline CDR1 is GTSNPN and CDR2 SVGIG (reference sequence). There are 13 residues in the CDR3. V dropped 4 bases and J dropped 1 base, with 10 bases sitting between them. CDR3 in DNA: TGTGCCTGGACCTACGGTGGGAACACTGAAGCTTTCTTT. Encoded protein: CAWTYGGNTEAFF.

Here the CDR3 reads CASISLALRPNEQYF. Written as DNA, the CDR3 is TGTGCCAGCATTTCCTTAGCCTTACGACCTAACGAGCAGTACTTC. J is TRBJ2-7 and V is TRBV6-1; no firm D call. The CDR3 extends over 15 amino acids. V was cut by 7 bases and J by 5 bases, with 21 bases left in between. CDR1 is MNHNS and CDR2 is SASEGT in the germline V gene.

The chain carries TRBV4-1 and TRBJ1-2; D is uncertain. Deletions cut 1 base from V and 3 bases from J, with 9 bases between. The CDR3 length is 14 residues. CDR1 MGHRA and CDR2 YSYEKL come from the germline V gene. This CDR3 reads CASSQVSGDYGYTF. Written as DNA, the CDR3 is TGCGCCAGCAGCCAAGTAAGCGGAGACTATGGCTACACCTTC.